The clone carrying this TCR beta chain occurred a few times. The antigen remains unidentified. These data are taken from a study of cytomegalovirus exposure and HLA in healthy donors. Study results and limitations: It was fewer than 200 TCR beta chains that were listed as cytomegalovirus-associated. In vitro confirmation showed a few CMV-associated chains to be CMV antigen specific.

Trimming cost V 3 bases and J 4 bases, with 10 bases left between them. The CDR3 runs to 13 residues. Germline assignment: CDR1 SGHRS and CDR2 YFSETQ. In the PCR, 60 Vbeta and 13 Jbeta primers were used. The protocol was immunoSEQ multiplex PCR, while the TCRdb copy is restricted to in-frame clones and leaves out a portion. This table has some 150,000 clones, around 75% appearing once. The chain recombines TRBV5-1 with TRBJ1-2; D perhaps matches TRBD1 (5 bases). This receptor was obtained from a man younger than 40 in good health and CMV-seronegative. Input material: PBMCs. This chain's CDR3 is CASSSGGAYGYTF. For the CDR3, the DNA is TGCGCCAGCAGCTCAGGAGGGGCCTATGGCTACACCTTC.